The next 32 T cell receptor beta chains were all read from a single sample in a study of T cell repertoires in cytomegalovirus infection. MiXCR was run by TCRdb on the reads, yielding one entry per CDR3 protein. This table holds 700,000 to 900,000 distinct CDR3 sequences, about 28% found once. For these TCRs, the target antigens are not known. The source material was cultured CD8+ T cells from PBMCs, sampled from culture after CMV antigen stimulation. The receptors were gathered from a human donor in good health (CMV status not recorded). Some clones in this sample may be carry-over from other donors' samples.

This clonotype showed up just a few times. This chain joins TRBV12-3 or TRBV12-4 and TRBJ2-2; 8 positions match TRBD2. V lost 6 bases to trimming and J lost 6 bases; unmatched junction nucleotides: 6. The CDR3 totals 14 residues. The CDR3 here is CASSGGALPGELFF. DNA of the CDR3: TGTGCCAGCAGCGGGGGGGCCCTACCCGGGGAGCTGTTTTTT.

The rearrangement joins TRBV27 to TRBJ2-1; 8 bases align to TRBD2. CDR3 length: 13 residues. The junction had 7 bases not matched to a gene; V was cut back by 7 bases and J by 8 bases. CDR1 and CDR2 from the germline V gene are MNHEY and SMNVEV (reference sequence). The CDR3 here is CASMRGAGYEQFF. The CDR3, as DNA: TGTGCCAGCATGCGGGGGGCAGGGTATGAGCAGTTCTTC.

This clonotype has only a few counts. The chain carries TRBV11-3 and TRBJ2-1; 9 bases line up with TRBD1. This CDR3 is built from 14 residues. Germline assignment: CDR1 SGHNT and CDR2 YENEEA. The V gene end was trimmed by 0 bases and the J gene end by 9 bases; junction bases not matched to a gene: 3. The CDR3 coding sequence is TGTGCCAGCAGCTTAGATTCGGGACAGGGTGAGCAGTTCTTC. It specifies CASSLDSGQGEQFF.

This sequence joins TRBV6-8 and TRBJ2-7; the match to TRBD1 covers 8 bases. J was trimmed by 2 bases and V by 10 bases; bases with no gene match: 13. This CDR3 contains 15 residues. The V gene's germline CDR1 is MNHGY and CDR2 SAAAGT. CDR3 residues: CANNLAGTGTYEQYF. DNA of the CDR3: TGTGCCAACAACTTAGCCGGGACAGGAACCTACGAGCAGTACTTC.

DNA for the CDR3: TGTGCCAGCAGCCCGGGACAGCCCTATAATTCACCCCTCCACTTT. It translates to CASSPGQPYNSPLHF. The chain links TRBV7-6 to TRBJ1-6; 7 bases match TRBD1. With V trimmed by 5 bases and J by 2 bases, 3 bases remained unmatched. The CDR3 covers 15 residues. CDR1 is SGHVS, CDR2 FNYEAQ, per germline.

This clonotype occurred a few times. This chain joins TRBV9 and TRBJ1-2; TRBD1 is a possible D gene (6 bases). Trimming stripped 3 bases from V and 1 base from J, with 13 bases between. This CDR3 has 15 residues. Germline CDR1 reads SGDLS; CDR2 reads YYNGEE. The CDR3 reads CASSGKGGRNYGYTF. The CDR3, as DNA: TGTGCCAGCAGCGGTAAGGGGGGGCGTAACTATGGCTACACCTTC.

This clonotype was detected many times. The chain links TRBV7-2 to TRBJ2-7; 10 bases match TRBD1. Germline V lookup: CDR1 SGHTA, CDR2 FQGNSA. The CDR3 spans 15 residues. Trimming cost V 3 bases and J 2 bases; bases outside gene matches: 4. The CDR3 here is CASSFGTGATYEQYF. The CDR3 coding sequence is TGTGCCAGCAGCTTCGGGACAGGGGCGACCTACGAGCAGTACTTC.

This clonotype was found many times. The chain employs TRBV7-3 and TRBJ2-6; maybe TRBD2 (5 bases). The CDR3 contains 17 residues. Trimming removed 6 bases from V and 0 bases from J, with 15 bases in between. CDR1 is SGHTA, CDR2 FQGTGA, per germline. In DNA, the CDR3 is TGTGCCAGCAGGACTATGATCCCTTCCTCTGGGGCCAACGTCCTGACTTTC. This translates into CASRTMIPSSGANVLTF.

The CDR3 spells CASRALTGGRQETQYF. The CDR3 DNA sequence: TGTGCCAGCAGAGCCTTAACAGGGGGTAGGCAAGAGACCCAGTACTTC. V is TRBV12-3 or TRBV12-4 and J is TRBJ2-5, with 8 bases identical to TRBD1. Trimming took 6 bases from V and 2 from J; bases not matched to a gene: 11. This CDR3 contains 16 residues.

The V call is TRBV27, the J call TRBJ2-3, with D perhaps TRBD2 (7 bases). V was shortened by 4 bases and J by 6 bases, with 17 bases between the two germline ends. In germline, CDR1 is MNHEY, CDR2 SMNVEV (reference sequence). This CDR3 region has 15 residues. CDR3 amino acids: CASSYLRGRGDTQYF. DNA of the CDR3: TGTGCCAGCAGTTATTTGCGGGGGAGGGGGGATACGCAGTATTTT.

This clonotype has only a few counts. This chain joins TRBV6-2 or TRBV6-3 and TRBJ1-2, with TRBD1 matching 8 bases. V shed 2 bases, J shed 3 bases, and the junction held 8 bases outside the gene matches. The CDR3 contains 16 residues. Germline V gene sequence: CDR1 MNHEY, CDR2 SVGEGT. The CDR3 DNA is TGTGCCAGCAGTTACATTGGACAGGGAGCTGACTATGGCTACACCTTC. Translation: CASSYIGQGADYGYTF.

In DNA, the CDR3 is TGTGCCAGCAGCCCTTTCGGGACAGGGGGCGCATCTCAATCGTTCGCTGAAGCTTTCTTT. Translated: CASSPFGTGGASQSFAEAFF. This rearrangement joins TRBV12-3 or TRBV12-4 to TRBJ1-1; 12 bases line up with TRBD1. The CDR3 consists of 20 residues. The V segment lost 6 bases and the J segment 6 bases; nucleotides outside the gene matches: 23.

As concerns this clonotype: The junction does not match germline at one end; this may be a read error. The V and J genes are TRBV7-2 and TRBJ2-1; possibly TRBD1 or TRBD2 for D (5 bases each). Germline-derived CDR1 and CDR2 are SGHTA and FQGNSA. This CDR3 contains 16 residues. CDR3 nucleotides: TGTGCCAGCAGCCTAGCAGGGCTCGGCCCCCTAAATGAGCAGTTCTTC. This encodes CASSLAGLGPLNEQFF.

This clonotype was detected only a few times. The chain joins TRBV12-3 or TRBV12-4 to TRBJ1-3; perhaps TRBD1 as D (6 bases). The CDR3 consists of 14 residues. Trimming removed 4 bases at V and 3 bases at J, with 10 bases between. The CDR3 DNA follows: TGTGCCAGCAGTTCATCAGGGGTTGGAAACACCATATATTTT. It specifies CASSSSGVGNTIYF.

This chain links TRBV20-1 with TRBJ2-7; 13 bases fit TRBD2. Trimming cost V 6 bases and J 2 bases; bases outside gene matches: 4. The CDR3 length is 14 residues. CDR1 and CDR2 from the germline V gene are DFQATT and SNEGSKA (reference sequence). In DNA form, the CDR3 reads TGCAGTGCCAGACTAGCGGGGGGCACCTACGAGCAGTACGTC. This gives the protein CSARLAGGTYEQYV.

The CDR3 nucleotides read TGTGCCAGCAGTTTATATAGCGCAGACTATCACAGGGCTGGGGGCACTGAAGCTTTCTTT. Its protein is CASSLYSADYHRAGGTEAFF. The chain is built from TRBV28 and TRBJ1-1; tentative D call: TRBD1 (6 bases). CDR1 is MDHEN and CDR2 is SYDVKM in the germline V gene. With 1 base removed from V and 4 bases from J, the gap between germline ends came to 28 bases. The CDR3 totals 20 residues.

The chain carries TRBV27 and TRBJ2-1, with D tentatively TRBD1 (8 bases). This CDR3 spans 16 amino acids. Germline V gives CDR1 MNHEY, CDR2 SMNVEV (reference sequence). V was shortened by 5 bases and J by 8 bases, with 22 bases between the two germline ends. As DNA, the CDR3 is TGTGCCAGCAGTGGACAGGGAGCCGGACTAGTGGATGAGCAGTTCTTC. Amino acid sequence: CASSGQGAGLVDEQFF.

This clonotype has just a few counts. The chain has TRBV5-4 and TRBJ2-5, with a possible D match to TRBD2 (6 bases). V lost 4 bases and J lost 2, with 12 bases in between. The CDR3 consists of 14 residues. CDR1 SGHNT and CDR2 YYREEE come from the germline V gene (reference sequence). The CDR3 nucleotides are TGTGCCAGCAGCCGGACTAAAGAACAAGAGACCCAGTACTTC. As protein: CASSRTKEQETQYF.

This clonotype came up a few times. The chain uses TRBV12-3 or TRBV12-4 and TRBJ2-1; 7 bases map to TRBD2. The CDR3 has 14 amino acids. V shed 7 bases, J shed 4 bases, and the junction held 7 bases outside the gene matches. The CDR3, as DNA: TGTGCCAGCACTCAGACTAGCCGTTACAATGAGCAGTTCTTC. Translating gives CASTQTSRYNEQFF.

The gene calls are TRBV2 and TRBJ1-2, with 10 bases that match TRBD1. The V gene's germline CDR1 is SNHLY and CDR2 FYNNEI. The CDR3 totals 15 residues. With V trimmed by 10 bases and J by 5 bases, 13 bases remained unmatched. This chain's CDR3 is CATLNRDRGVYGYTF. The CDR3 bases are TGTGCCACATTGAACCGGGACAGGGGTGTTTATGGCTACACCTTC.

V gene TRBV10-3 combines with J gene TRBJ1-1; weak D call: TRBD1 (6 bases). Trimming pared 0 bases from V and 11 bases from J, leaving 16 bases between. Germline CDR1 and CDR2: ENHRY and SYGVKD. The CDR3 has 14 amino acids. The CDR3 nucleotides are TGTGCCATCAGTGAGTCGAAGGGGGGGCTGTATGCTTTCTTT. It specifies CAISESKGGLYAFF.

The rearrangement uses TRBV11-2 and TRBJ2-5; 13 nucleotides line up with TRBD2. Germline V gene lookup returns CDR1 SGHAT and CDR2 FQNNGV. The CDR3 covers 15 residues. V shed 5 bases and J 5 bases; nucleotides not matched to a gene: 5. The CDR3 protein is CASSLGTSGVETQYF. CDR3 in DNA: TGTGCCAGCAGCCTCGGGACTAGCGGGGTGGAGACCCAGTACTTC.

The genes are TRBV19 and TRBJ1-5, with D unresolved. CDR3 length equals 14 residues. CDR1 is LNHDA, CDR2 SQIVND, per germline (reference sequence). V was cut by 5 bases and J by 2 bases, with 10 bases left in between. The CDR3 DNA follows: TGTGCCAGTAGTGAGGTTTTAGGCAATCAGCCCCAGCATTTT. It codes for CASSEVLGNQPQHF.

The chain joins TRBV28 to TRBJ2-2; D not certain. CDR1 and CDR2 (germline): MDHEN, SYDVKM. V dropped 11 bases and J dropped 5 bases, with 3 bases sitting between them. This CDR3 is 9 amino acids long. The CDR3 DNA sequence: TGTGCCGGTACCGGGGAGCTGTTTTTT. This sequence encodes CAGTGELFF.

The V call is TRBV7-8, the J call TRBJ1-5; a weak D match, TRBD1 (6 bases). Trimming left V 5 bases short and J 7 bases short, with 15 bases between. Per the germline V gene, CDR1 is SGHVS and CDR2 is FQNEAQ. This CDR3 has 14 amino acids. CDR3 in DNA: TGTGCCAGCAGCCCCGATGGGGGGCGGCAGCCCCAGCATTTT. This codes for CASSPDGGRQPQHF. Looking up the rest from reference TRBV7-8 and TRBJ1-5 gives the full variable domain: GAGVSQSPRYKVAKRGQDVALRCDPISGHVSLFWYQQALGQGPEFLTYFQNEAQLDKSGLPSDRFFAERPEGSVSTLKIQRTQQEDSAVYLCASSPDGGRQPQHFGDGTRLSIL.

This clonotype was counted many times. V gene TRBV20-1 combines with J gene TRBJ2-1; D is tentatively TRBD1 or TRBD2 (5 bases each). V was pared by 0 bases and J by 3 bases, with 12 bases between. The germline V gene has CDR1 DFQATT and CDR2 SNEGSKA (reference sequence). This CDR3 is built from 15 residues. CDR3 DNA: TGCAGTGCTAGAGAGATGCCAGGGAGCTACAATGAGCAGTTCTTC. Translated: CSAREMPGSYNEQFF.

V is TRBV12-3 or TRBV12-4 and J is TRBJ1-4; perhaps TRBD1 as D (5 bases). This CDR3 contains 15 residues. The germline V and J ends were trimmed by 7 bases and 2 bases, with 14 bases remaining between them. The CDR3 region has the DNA TGTGCCAGCACCTACAGGTTAAGCACTAATGAAAAACTGTTTTTT. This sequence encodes CASTYRLSTNEKLFF.

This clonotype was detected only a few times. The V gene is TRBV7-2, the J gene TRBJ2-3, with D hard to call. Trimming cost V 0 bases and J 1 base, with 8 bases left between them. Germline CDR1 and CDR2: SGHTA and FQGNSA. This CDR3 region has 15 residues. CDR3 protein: CASSLARSGTDTQYF. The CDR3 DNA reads TGTGCCAGCAGCTTAGCGCGGTCTGGCACAGATACGCAGTATTTT.

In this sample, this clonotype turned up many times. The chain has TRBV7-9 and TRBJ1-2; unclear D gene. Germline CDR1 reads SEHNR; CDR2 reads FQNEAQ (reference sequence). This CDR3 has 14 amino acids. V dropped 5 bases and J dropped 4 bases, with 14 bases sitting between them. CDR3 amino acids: CASSRSAEGYGYTF. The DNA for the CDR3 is TGTGCCAGCAGCCGGTCCGCAGAGGGCTATGGCTACACCTTC.

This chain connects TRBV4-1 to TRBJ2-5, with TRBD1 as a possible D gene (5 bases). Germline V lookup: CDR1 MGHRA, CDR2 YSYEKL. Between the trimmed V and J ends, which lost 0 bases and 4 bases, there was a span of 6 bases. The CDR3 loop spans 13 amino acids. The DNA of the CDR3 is TGCGCCAGCAGCCAAGAGACAGCAGAGACCCAGTACTTC. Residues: CASSQETAETQYF.

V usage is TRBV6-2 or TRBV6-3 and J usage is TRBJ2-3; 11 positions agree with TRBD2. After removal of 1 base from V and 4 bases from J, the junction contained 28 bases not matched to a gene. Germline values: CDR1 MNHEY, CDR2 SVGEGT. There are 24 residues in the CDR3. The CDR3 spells CASSYWGGQLAGGPTLTWPDTQYF. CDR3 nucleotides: TGTGCCAGCAGTTACTGGGGGGGACAGCTAGCGGGGGGACCGACTCTCACCTGGCCAGATACGCAGTATTTT.

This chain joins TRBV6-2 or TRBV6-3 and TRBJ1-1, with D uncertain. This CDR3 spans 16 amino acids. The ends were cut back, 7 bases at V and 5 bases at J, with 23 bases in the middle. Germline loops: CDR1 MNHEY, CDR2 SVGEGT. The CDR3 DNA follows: TGTGCCAGCACCTCCTTCCCCGGGAGCCGAAAGACTGAAGCTTTCTTT. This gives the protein CASTSFPGSRKTEAFF.